This T cell receptor beta chain was recovered during a study of cytomegalovirus exposure and HLA in healthy donors. This clone showed up just a few times. V lost 5 bases to trimming and J lost 6 bases, with 16 bases between them. Germline V CDR1 and CDR2: SGHTA, FQGNSA. The CDR3 length is 15 residues. Primers included in the PCR were 60 Vbeta and 13 Jbeta primers. Produced via immunoSEQ multiplex PCR; TCRdb's table is partial and in-frame only. The data show roughly 180,000 clones, roughly 80% seen once. This receptor was obtained from a man aged 35-49 years in good health and CMV-seronegative. Sequencing was carried out using PBMCs. This rearrangement joins TRBV7-2 to TRBJ2-2, with a possible D match to TRBD1 (6 bases). The CDR3 DNA follows: TGTGCCAGCAGCCTGACATCAACAGGGCCCGGGGAGCTGTTTTTT. This encodes CASSLTSTGPGELFF.